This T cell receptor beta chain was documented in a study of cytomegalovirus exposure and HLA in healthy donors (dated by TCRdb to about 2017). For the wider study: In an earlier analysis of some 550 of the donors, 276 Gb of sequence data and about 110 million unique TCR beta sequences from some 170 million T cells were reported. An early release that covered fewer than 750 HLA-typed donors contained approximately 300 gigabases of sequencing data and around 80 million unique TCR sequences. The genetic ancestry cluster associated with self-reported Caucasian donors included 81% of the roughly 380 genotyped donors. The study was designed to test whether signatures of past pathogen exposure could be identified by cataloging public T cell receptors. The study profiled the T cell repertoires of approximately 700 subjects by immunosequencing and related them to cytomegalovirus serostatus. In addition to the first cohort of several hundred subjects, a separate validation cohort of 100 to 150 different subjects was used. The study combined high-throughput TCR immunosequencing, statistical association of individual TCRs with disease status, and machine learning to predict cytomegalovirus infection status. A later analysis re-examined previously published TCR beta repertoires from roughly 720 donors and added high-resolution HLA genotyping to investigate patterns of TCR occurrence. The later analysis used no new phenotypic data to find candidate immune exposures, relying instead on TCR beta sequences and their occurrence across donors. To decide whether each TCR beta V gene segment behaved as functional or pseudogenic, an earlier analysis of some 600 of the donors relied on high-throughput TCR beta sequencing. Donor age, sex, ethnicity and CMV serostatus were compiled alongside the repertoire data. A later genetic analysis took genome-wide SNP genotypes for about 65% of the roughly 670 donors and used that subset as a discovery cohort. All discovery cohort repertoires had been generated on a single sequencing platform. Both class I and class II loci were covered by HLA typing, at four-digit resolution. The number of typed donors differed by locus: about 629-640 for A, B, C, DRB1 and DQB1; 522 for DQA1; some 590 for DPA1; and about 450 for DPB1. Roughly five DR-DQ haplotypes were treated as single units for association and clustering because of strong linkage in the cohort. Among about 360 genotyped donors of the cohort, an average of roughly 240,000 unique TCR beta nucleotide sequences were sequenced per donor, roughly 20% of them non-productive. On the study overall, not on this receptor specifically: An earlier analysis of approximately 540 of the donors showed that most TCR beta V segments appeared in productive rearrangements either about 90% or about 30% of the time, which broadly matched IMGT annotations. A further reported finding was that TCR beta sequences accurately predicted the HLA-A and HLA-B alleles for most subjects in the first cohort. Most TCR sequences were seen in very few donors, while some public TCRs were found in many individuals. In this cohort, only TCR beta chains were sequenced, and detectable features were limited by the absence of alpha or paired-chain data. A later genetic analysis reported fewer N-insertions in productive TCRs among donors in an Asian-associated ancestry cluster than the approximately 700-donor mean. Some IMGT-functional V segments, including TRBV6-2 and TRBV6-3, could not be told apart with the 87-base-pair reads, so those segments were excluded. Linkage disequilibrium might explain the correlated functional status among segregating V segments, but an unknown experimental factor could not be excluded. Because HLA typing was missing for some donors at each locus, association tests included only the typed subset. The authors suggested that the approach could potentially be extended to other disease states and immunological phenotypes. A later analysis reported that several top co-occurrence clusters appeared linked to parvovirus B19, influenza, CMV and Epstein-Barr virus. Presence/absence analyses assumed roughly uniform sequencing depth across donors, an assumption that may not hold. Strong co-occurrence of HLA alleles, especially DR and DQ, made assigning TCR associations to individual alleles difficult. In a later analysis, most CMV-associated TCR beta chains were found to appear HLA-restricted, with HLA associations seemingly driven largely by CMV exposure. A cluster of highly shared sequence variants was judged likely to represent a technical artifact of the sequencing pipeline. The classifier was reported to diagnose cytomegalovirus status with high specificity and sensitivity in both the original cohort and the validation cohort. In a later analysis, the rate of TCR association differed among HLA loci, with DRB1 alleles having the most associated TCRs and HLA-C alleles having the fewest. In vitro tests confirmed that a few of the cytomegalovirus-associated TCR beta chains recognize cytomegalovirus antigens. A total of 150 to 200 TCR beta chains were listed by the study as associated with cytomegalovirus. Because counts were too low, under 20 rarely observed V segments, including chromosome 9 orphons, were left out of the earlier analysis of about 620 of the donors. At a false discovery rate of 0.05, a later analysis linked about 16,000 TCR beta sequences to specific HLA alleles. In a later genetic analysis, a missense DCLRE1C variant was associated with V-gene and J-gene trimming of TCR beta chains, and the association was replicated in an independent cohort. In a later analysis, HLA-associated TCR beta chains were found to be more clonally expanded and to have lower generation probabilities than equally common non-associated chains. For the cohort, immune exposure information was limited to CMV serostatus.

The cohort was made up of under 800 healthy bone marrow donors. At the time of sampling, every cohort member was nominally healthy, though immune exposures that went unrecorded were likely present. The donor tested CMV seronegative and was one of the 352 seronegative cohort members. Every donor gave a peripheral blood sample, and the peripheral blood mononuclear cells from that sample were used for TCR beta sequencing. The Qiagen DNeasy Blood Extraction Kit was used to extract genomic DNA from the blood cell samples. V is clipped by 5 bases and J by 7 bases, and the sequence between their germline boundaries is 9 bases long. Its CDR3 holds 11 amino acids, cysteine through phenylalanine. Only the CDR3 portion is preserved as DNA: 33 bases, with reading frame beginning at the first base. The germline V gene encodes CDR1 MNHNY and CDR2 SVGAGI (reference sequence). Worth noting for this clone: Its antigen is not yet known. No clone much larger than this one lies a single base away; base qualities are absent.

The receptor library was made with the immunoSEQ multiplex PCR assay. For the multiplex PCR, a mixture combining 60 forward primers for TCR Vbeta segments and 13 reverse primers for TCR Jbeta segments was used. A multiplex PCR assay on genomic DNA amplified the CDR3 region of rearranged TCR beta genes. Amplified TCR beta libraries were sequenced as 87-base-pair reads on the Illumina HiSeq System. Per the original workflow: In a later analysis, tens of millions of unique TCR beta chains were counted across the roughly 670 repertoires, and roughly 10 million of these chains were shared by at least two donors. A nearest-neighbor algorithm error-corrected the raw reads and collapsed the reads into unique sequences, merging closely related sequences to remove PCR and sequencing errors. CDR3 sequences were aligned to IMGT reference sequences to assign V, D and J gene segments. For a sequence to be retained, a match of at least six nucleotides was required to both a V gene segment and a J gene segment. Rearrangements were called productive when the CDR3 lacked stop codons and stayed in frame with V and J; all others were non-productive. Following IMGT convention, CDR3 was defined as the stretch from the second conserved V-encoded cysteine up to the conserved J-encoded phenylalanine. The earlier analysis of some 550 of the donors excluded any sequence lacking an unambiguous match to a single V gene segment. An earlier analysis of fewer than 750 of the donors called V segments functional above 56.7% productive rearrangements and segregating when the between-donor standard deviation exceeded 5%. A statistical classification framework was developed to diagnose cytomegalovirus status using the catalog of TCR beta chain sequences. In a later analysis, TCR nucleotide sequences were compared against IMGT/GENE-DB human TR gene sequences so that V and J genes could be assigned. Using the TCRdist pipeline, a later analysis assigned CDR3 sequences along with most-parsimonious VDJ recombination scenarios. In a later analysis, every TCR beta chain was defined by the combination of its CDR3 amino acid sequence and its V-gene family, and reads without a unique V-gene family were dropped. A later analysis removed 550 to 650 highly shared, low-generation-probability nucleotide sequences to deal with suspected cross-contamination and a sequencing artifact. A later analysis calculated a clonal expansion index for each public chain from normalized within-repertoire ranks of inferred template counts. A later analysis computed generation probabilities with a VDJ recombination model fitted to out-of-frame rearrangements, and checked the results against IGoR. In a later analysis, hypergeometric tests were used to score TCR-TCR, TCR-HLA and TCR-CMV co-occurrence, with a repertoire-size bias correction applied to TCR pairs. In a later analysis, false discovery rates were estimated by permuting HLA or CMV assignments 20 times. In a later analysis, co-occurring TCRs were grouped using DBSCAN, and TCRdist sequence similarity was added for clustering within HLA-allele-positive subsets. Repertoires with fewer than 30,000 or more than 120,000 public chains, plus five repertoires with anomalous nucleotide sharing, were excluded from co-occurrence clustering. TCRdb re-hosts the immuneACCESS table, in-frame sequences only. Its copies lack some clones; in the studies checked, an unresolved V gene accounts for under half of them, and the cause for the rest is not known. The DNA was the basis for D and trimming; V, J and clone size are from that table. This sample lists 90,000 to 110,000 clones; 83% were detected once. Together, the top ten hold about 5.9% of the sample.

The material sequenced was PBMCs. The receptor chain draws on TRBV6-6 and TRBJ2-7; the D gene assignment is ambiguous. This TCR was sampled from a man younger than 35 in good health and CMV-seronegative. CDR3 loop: CASSEWREQYF. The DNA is TGTGCCAGCAGTGAATGGCGGGAGCAGTACTTC.